The rows below give T cell receptor beta chains drawn from one sample of a study of CD8+CD57+ T cells in acquired aplastic anemia. TCRdb independently ran MiXCR on the reads; one entry per CDR3 protein. The table lists approximately 99,000 distinct CDR3 sequences, around 53% of them singletons. The sample comprised sorted CD4+, CD8+, or CD8+CD57+ T cells (not recorded which) from PBMCs. The receptors shown here come from a human donor in good health, serving as a control. Each CDR3 is given without its conserved first and last residue.

TRBJ1-4 | TRBV2 | ASSPRDRGMSNEKLF
TRBJ1-2 | TRBV4-1 | ASSQGGAGLYGYT
TRBJ2-6 | TRBV10-3 | ATLSVDSGANVLT
TRBJ2-5 | TRBV25-1 | ASSELGSGGAGETQY
TRBJ2-7 | TRBV27 | ASSIGQSRTYEQY
TRBJ1-2 | TRBV24-1 | ATSGTDYGYT
TRBJ2-3 | TRBV20-1 | SALTTSTDTQC
TRBJ2-3 | TRBV7-2 | ASWTATTDTQY
TRBJ2-7 | TRBV7-7 | ASSMGQYYEQY
TRBJ1-1 | TRBV7-2 | ASSGQPNTEAF
TRBJ2-5 | TRBV11-3 | ASSQEGQETQY
TRBJ1-2 | TRBV7-4 | ASSTLGESNYGYT
TRBJ1-2 | TRBV6-2/TRBV6-3 | ASSYSMTRNYGYT
TRBJ2-5 | TRBV5-4 | ASSSLPGLEETQY
TRBJ2-3 | TRBV29-1 | SVETGLSLDTQY
TRBJ2-7 | TRBV10-3 | ATGTDYEQY
TRBJ1-1 | TRBV5-4 | ASSSRDRGAEAF
TRBJ1-2 | TRBV5-5 | ASSSREDYGYT
TRBJ1-6 | TRBV12-5 | ASGQGPNSPLH
TRBJ1-1 | TRBV15 | ATSSKGGTEAF
TRBJ1-5 | TRBV19 | ASSIDPGKQPQH
TRBJ1-4 | TRBV4-1 | ASSQDATNEKLF
TRBJ2-7 | TRBV2 | ASSLSGQGHEQY
TRBJ2-5 | TRBV20-1 | SASGQGSQETQY
TRBJ1-1 | TRBV10-3 | AILDADAMNTEAF
TRBJ2-3 | TRBV19 | ASSILQGLDTQY
TRBJ2-3 | TRBV4-3 | ASNQEALAGGTDTQY